Listed below are T cell receptor beta chains from one sample, sequenced in a study of vaccination effects on CD4 cells after COVID-19. The data were produced by immunoSEQ multiplex PCR, yet TCRdb's version contains in-frame clones alone and is incomplete. Seen here are 65,000 to 80,000 clones, approximately 71% observed once, and the top ten hold over 2%. Their antigen targets remain unknown. The source material was CD4+ T cells from PBMCs cultured without peptide, sampled before COVID-19 vaccination. The receptor source for this set is a human donor who received a COVID-19 vaccine. The CDR3 runs from the conserved cysteine through the conserved F or W. A D gene is named only where the DNA matches it firmly. Only part of the rows carry a size: once, few, many, or a class if the clone is expanded.

abundance: -
v_gene: TRBV30
j_gene: TRBJ2-6
d_gene: -
CDR3aa: CAWSGMSTRVLTF

abundance: -
v_gene: TRBV12-3/TRBV12-4
j_gene: TRBJ1-2
d_gene: TRBD1
CDR3aa: CASSLGQGWGYTF

abundance: -
v_gene: TRBV7-2
j_gene: TRBJ1-1
d_gene: TRBD1
CDR3aa: CASSLKGGQGTEAFF

abundance: few
v_gene: TRBV6-6
j_gene: TRBJ2-2
d_gene: TRBD1
CDR3aa: CASTGTGDTGELFF

abundance: -
v_gene: TRBV5-1
j_gene: TRBJ1-2
d_gene: TRBD1
CDR3aa: CASSLVMAGGPYGYTF

abundance: -
v_gene: TRBV5-1
j_gene: TRBJ2-3
d_gene: TRBD2
CDR3aa: CASSPLSSGSTDTQYF

abundance: -
v_gene: TRBV10-1
j_gene: TRBJ1-2
d_gene: -
CDR3aa: CASSDARAYGYTF

abundance: few
v_gene: TRBV19
j_gene: TRBJ1-5
d_gene: -
CDR3aa: CASRPWNLGATNQPQHF

abundance: -
v_gene: TRBV3-1/TRBV3-2
j_gene: TRBJ2-4
d_gene: TRBD1
CDR3aa: CASSAGTGLNIQYF

abundance: few
v_gene: TRBV7-2
j_gene: TRBJ2-3
d_gene: TRBD2
CDR3aa: CASSFSGGEADTQYF

abundance: once
v_gene: TRBV27
j_gene: TRBJ1-2
d_gene: TRBD1
CDR3aa: CASSPMRQGWDGYTF

abundance: -
v_gene: TRBV24-1
j_gene: TRBJ2-5
d_gene: TRBD2
CDR3aa: CATSDFGGTSGVETQYF

abundance: -
v_gene: TRBV30
j_gene: TRBJ1-1
d_gene: -
CDR3aa: CAWRRLNTEAFF